These 14 T cell receptor beta chains were sequenced from one sample in a study of OX40 agonist ivuxolimab in advanced cancers. Repertoires were generated with immunoSEQ multiplex PCR, while TCRdb's copy carries only in-frame clones and drops some. Altogether around 90,000 clones are present, roughly 92% being singletons, with the ten largest covering around 1.1%. Material: CD4+ or CD8+ T cells sorted from blood, obtained in a trial of the OX40 agonist ivuxolimab. These receptors were obtained from an adult with an advanced solid tumor such as melanoma, head and neck, liver or kidney cancer.

V and J are TRBV18 and TRBJ2-5, with 7 bases fitting TRBD2. The J segment lost 5 bases and the V segment lost 6 bases, leaving 6 bases of the junction unmatched. Looked up from germline, CDR1 is KGHSH and CDR2 is LQKENI. The CDR3 has 13 residues. This CDR3 is CASSPRGDETQYF. In DNA form, the CDR3 reads TGTGCCAGCTCCCCCCGGGGGGATGAGACCCAGTACTTC.

The chain employs TRBV30 and TRBJ2-3; TRBD2 might be the D (5 bases). V shed 2 bases and J shed 0 bases, with 15 bases lying between them. CDR3 size: 16 residues. Germline CDR1 is GTSNPN and CDR2 is SVGIG (reference sequence). The CDR3 spells CAWSPYWGESTDTQYF. The DNA of the CDR3 is TGTGCCTGGAGTCCCTACTGGGGAGAGAGCACAGATACGCAGTATTTT.

The chain is built from TRBV18 and TRBJ2-3, with a possible D match to TRBD2 (6 bases). Trimming cost V 6 bases and J 1 base, with 11 bases left between them. From germline, CDR1 is KGHSH and CDR2 LQKENI. The CDR3 totals 14 residues. Here the CDR3 reads CASSRSGGTDTQYF. The DNA for the CDR3 is TGTGCCAGCTCGCGTAGCGGAGGCACAGATACGCAGTATTTT.

This sequence joins TRBV9 and TRBJ2-1; 11 nucleotides line up with TRBD2. This CDR3 has 14 residues. Germline trimming cut 4 bases from V and 7 bases from J; bases unmatched to any gene: 4. From germline, CDR1 is SGDLS and CDR2 YYNGEE. Here the CDR3 reads CASSPGLADNEQFF. In DNA, the CDR3 is TGTGCCAGCAGCCCGGGACTAGCGGATAATGAGCAGTTCTTC.

V gene TRBV7-3 combines with J gene TRBJ2-1, with D possibly matching TRBD1 (7 bases). The V end lost 4 bases, the J end lost 6 bases, and 13 bases lay between the germline ends. The germline CDR1 and CDR2 sequences are SGHTA and FQGTGA. The CDR3 totals 14 residues. Here the CDR3 reads CASSSQGGSNEQFF. The CDR3 bases are TGTGCCAGCAGCTCCCAGGGGGGCTCCAATGAGCAGTTCTTC. Using reference TRBV7-3 and TRBJ2-1 for the parts outside the CDR3, the full variable domain is GAGVSQTPSNKVTEKGKYVELRCDPISGHTALYWYRQSLGQGPEFLIYFQGTGAADDSGLPNDRFFAVRPEGSVSTLKIQRTERGDSAVYLCASSSQGGSNEQFFGPGTRLTVL.

This chain joins TRBV6-1 and TRBJ2-2; TRBD1 might be the D (6 bases). This CDR3 region has 15 residues. Per the germline V gene, CDR1 is MNHNS and CDR2 is SASEGT. The V end was cut by 7 bases, the J end by 0 bases, with 12 bases between. The CDR3 region is CASNRDRTNTGELFF. CDR3 bases: TGTGCCAGCAATCGAGACAGGACGAACACCGGGGAGCTGTTTTTT.

This clone has just a few counts. CDR3 protein: CASASRGRGSGANVLTF. As DNA, the CDR3 is TGTGCCAGCGCGTCCCGGGGCAGGGGCTCTGGGGCCAACGTCCTGACTTTC. This sequence joins TRBV28 and TRBJ2-6, with D possibly being TRBD1 (6 bases). This CDR3 has 17 residues. Germline values: CDR1 MDHEN, CDR2 SYDVKM. With 8 bases removed from V and 0 bases from J, the gap between germline ends came to 17 bases.

This clone was recorded only once. The gene calls are TRBV27 and TRBJ2-1, with D possibly being TRBD2 (6 bases). The CDR3 runs 14 residues. Trimming shortened V by 10 bases and J by 1 base, and 14 bases separated the two germline ends. Germline CDR1 reads MNHEY; CDR2 reads SMNVEV (reference sequence). CDR3 DNA sequence: TGTGCCATGCTGGCCGGGAGTTCCTACAATGAGCAGTTCTTC. Translated, it gives CAMLAGSSYNEQFF.

This clone was seen only once. This rearrangement joins TRBV7-2 to TRBJ2-7, with 8 bases that match TRBD1. This CDR3 region has 15 residues. The J segment lost 0 bases and the V segment lost 2 bases, leaving 3 bases of the junction unmatched. Germline values: CDR1 SGHTA, CDR2 FQGNSA. CDR3 loop: CASSLTTGGSYEQYF. The DNA of the CDR3 is TGTGCCAGCAGCTTAACAACAGGGGGCTCCTACGAGCAGTACTTC.

The chain is built from TRBV10-3 and TRBJ2-5; TRBD2 matches at 9 bases. After removal of 2 bases from V and 2 bases from J, the junction contained 9 bases not matched to a gene. The CDR3 is 17 amino acids. Germline CDR1 reads ENHRY; CDR2 reads SYGVKD. Written as DNA, the CDR3 is TGTGCCATCAGTGAGAGAGGGCTAGCGGGAACTCAAGAGACCCAGTACTTC. The encoded protein is CAISERGLAGTQETQYF.

This rearrangement joins TRBV4-1 to TRBJ2-5, with D possibly called TRBD1 or TRBD2 (5 bases each). The J call may not be correct, given that the DNA end is closer to TRBJ2-7. The CDR3 loop spans 14 amino acids. Per the germline V gene, CDR1 is MGHRA and CDR2 is YSYEKL. The CDR3 loop reads CASSLNQGPYEQYF. The CDR3 nucleotides read TGCGCCAGCAGCCTGAACCAGGGACCCTACGAGCAGTACTTC.

This clone was counted a single time. The V call is TRBV30, the J call TRBJ2-2; a weak D match, TRBD2 (5 bases). CDR3 length: 13 residues. V was clipped by 5 bases and J by 6 bases, with 13 bases between them. Germline CDR1 reads GTSNPN; CDR2 reads SVGIG (reference sequence). Here the CDR3 DNA reads TGTGCCTGGGCTCCAAAGGGAGCCGGGGAGCTGTTTTTT. Its translation: CAWAPKGAGELFF.

The chain couples TRBV6-1 to TRBJ2-1, with D perhaps TRBD1 (6 bases). V was clipped by 4 bases and J by 3 bases, with 13 bases between them. The CDR3 totals 15 residues. The V gene's germline CDR1 is MNHNS and CDR2 SASEGT. The CDR3 spells CASSAGQPLYNEQFF. CDR3 bases: TGTGCCAGCAGTGCCGGACAGCCCCTCTACAATGAGCAGTTCTTC.

V usage is TRBV19 and J usage is TRBJ1-5; D is unresolved. Per the germline V gene, CDR1 is LNHDA and CDR2 is SQIVND (reference sequence). The length of the CDR3 is 15 residues. V dropped 5 bases and J dropped 0 bases, with 11 bases sitting between them. CDR3: CASSWQKYSNQPQHF. The CDR3 DNA sequence: TGTGCCAGTAGTTGGCAGAAGTATAGCAATCAGCCCCAGCATTTT. The entire variable domain, with the rest obtained from reference TRBV19 and TRBJ1-5, is as follows: DGGITQSPKYLFRKEGQNVTLSCEQNLNHDAMYWYRQDPGQGLRLIYYSQIVNDFQKGDIAEGYSVSREKKESFPLTVTSAQKNPTAFYLCASSWQKYSNQPQHFGDGTRLSIL.